Listed here is a single T cell receptor (beta chain). Its antigen remains unidentified. There are no base qualities to consult, and no much larger clone falls within one base. From the germline V gene, CDR1 is SGHVS and CDR2 is FNYEAQ. Clipping removes 4 bases from V and 5 bases from J, with 14 as the unmatched junction base count. The CDR3 numbers 17 residues from cysteine through phenylalanine. Only CDR3 DNA is held: 51 bases, read in frame from base 1. These data belong to a study of blood T cell repertoires in COVID-19 (dated by TCRdb to 2020 to 2021). In the study overall: The collaborator samples originated in the United States, Italy and Spain and spanned the acute and convalescent phases of COVID-19. Deeply sampled blood TCRbeta repertoires from subjects exposed to, actively infected with, or recovered from COVID-19 were included in the dataset. A freely available public database, intended as a resource for researchers studying the immune response to SARS-CoV-2, is where the repertoires were released. Where available, HLA class I and class II types were taken from metadata supplied by the sample provider and were not determined by assay-based typing. Sample metadata almost always included a de-identified subject ID, COVID-19 status, age in years and sex. Samples came from the ongoing ImmuneRACE study (first 160 participants) plus 1,254 subjects from 6 global collaborators. The material from the prospective study consisted of cDNA or gDNA derived from T cells, B-cell-depleted T cells, or PBMCs. Overall results and qualifications from the work: The quantity of clinical and demographic metadata differed by source and by participant and was supplied without curation.

TCRbeta CDR3 regions were amplified from genomic DNA using the immunoSEQ Assay, a bias-controlled multiplex PCR. The original methods were these. Nucleated cell counts per sample were estimated from amplification of reference gene primers within the assay. To quantify the absolute abundance of each unique TCRbeta CDR3 rearrangement, sequence reads were collapsed and filtered. For each sample, productive Simpson clonality was calculated as the square root of Simpson's diversity index over productive rearrangements. TCRdb stores this immuneACCESS table with in-frame sequences only. Part of the clones is absent; in the studies checked, under half of the shortfall reflects unresolved V genes, and no reason is known for the rest. V, J and clone size reflect that table, while D and trimming were determined from the DNA. A total of more than 300,000 clones appear in this sample, around 87% of them only once. The ten largest account for about 6% of the sample.

One collaborating source in Seattle enrolled patients during active infection and followed them longitudinally through the course of disease. Each collaborating institution followed its own protocols to collect whole blood in K2EDTA tubes. Collaborator samples were shipped for TCRbeta analysis as frozen whole blood, isolated PBMCs, or DNA extracted from either sample type. Here the chain combines TRBV7-6 and TRBJ2-7, and 10 bases in between align with TRBD2. Source material: peripheral blood. This clonotype was obtained from a woman between 50 and 59 years old with COVID-19, enrolled during active disease. The CDR3 here reads CASSSLTHASGSHEQYF. The nucleotides read TGTGCCAGCAGCTCCCTAACTCACGCTAGCGGGAGTCACGAGCAGTACTTC.